Sequencing of this T cell receptor (beta chain) was carried out in a study of blood T cells in healthy people across ages. In germline, CDR1 is SGHTA, CDR2 FQGNSA. The CDR3 covers 17 residues. Germline trimming cut 1 base from V and 5 bases from J; bases unmatched to any gene: 7. Next came a second PCR, run for roughly 6 to 11 cycles, which used a sample-barcoded 5' primer along with a J-beta primer mix. Each cDNA molecule received a tag from a template-switch adaptor that had 12 random nucleotides. Each CDR3 protein gets one entry after TCRdb re-called the 5' RACE reads with MiXCR. The repertoire holds about 640,000 distinct CDR3 sequences, with around 43% as singletons.

The sequencing input was blood. The rearrangement uses TRBV7-2 and TRBJ2-3, with 12 bases matching TRBD2. The TCR comes from a man of 80 years or more in good health. In nucleotides, the CDR3 is TGTGCCAGCAGCTTAGTTACTAGCGGGAGGTTAGGAGATACGCAGTATTTT. Protein: CASSLVTSGRLGDTQYF.